Listed here is a single T cell receptor (beta chain). The sample is drawn from a study of blood T cell repertoires in COVID-19. Measured with immunoSEQ multiplex PCR; TCRdb has only the in-frame clones, and not every one. The table lists roughly 380,000 clones, 85% of them singletons. CDR3 length: 15 residues. In germline, CDR1 is MGHRA, CDR2 YSYEKL. Trimming left V 0 bases short and J 0 bases short, with 8 bases between. The origin of this receptor is a woman aged 18-30 years with acute or convalescent COVID-19. The chain links TRBV4-1 to TRBJ2-5, with D maybe TRBD2 (5 bases). Material: peripheral blood. Here the CDR3 DNA reads TGCGCCAGCAGCCAAGATAGGGAGTACCAAGAGACCCAGTACTTC. Translation gives CASSQDREYQETQYF.